The T cell receptor (beta chain) under discussion was sequenced for a study of T cells after yellow fever vaccination. One entry per CDR3 protein results from TCRdb running MiXCR on the 5' RACE reads. Of just under 600,000 distinct CDR3 sequences detected, 13% appear once; the ten largest clones hold around 15%. The CDR3 loop spans 15 amino acids. V was pared by 3 bases and J by 4 bases, with 14 bases between. CDR1 is SGHRS and CDR2 is YFSETQ in the germline V gene. The J gene is TRBJ2-1, the V gene TRBV5-1; a weak D match, TRBD2 (6 bases). The sequencing here drew on PBMCs, taken on the day of the yellow fever booster vaccination. The sequence was collected from a man aged 30 to 39 who received the YFV17D yellow fever vaccine. For the CDR3, the DNA is TGCGCCAGCAGCTCGAGAGCTAGCGAGTACAATGAGCAGTTCTTC. It is translated as CASSSRASEYNEQFF.